The 5 T cell receptor beta chains given below trace back to one sample, sequenced in a study of blood T cell repertoires in COVID-19. Clones were sequenced by immunoSEQ multiplex PCR, and TCRdb holds only the in-frame ones, with some missing. The sample yields around 170,000 clones, around 72% seen once. Material: peripheral blood. The receptors were sampled from a woman of 80 years or more with acute or convalescent COVID-19.

This clone was seen a single time. The chain links TRBV6-5 to TRBJ2-5; the D gene is possibly TRBD1 (6 bases). The V end was cut by 7 bases, the J end by 3 bases, with 9 bases between. Germline V lookup: CDR1 MNHEY, CDR2 SVGAGI. CDR3 length equals 12 residues. CDR3 nucleotides: TGTGCCAGCACCCGGACAGAAGAGACCCAGTACTTC. The encoded protein is CASTRTEETQYF.

The chain links TRBV27 to TRBJ2-7, with 8 bases fitting TRBD1. The V gene end was trimmed by 6 bases and the J gene end by 2 bases; junction bases not matched to a gene: 9. This CDR3 comprises 15 residues. Looked up from germline, CDR1 is MNHEY and CDR2 is SMNVEV (reference sequence). The CDR3: CASSTIRTGPYEQYF. CDR3 DNA sequence: TGTGCCAGCAGCACAATTCGGACAGGGCCCTACGAGCAGTACTTC.

This clone turned up a few times. The V and J genes are TRBV6-6 and TRBJ1-6, with TRBD1 matching 9 bases. Germline V lookup: CDR1 MNHNY, CDR2 SVGAGI (reference sequence). The CDR3 runs to 16 residues. Unmatched junction bases numbered 3, after V lost 6 bases and J lost 0 bases. CDR3 in DNA: TGTGCCAGCAGCGGACAGGGGACCTCCTATAATTCACCCCTCCACTTT. This codes for CASSGQGTSYNSPLHF.

The chain has TRBV6-2 or TRBV6-3 and TRBJ2-3, with 12 bases fitting TRBD1. With 2 bases clipped from V and 4 bases from J, the junction kept 4 bases outside the gene matches. CDR3 length: 16 amino acids. Per the germline V gene, CDR1 is MNHEY and CDR2 is SVGEGT. As DNA, the CDR3 is TGTGCCAGCAGTTACGCCGGGACAGGGGGCCCAGATACGCAGTATTTT. Translating gives CASSYAGTGGPDTQYF.

This clone was detected a few times. This chain joins TRBV27 and TRBJ1-1; 8 bases fit TRBD1. Germline V CDR1 and CDR2: MNHEY, SMNVEV (reference sequence). V shed 6 bases and J 7 bases; nucleotides not matched to a gene: 7. The CDR3 spans 13 residues. CDR3 bases: TGTGCCAGCAGCTCAGACGACAGGGGTGAAGCTTTCTTT. Residues: CASSSDDRGEAFF.